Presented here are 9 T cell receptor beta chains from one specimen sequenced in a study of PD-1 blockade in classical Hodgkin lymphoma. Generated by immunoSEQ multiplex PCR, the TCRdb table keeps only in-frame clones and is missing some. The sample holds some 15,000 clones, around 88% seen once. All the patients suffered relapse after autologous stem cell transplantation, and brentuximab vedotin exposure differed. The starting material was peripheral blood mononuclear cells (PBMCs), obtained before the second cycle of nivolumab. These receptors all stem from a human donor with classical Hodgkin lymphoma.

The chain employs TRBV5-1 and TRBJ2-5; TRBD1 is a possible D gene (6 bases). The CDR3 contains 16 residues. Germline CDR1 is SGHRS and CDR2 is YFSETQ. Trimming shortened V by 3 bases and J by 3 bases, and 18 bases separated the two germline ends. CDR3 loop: CASSSNPGQVKETQYF. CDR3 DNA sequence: TGCGCCAGCAGCTCAAATCCGGGACAAGTCAAAGAGACCCAGTACTTC. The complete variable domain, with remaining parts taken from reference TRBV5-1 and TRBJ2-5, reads KAGVTQTPRYLIKTRGQQVTLSCSPISGHRSVSWYQQTPGQGLQFLFEYFSETQRNKGNFPGRFSGRQFSNSRSEMNVSTLELGDSALYLCASSSNPGQVKETQYFGPGTRLLVL.

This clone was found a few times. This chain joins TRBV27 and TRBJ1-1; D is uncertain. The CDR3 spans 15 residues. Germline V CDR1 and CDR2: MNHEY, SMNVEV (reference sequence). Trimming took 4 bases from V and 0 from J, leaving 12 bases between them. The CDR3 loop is CASSSIGPMNTEAFF. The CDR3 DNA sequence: TGTGCCAGCAGTTCCATTGGCCCCATGAACACTGAAGCTTTCTTT.

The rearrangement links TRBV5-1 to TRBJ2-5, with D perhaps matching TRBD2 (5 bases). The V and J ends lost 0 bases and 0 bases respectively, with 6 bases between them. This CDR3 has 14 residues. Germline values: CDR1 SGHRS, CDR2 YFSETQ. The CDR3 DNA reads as TGCGCCAGCAGCTTGGCCGGGAACCAAGAGACCCAGTACTTC. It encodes CASSLAGNQETQYF.

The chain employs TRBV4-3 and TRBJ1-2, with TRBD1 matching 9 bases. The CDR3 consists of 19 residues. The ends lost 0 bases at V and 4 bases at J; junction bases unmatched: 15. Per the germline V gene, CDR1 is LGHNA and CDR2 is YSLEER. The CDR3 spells CASSQEVKGTTGGSYGYTF. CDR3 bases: TGCGCCAGCAGCCAAGAAGTGAAGGGGACGACAGGGGGGAGCTATGGCTACACCTTC.

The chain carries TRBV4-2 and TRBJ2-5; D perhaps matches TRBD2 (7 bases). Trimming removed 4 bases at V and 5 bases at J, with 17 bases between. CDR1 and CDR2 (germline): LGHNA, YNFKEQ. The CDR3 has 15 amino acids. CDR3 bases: TGTGCCAGCAGCCTAGGGGAGGGGGGGCCTGAGACCCAGTACTTC. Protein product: CASSLGEGGPETQYF.

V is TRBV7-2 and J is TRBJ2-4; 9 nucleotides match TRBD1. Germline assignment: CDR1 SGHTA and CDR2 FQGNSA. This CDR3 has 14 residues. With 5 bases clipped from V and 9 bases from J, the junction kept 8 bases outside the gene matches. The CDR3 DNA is TGTGCCAGCAGCGCCGGGACAGGGAACCTCATTCAGTACTTC. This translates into CASSAGTGNLIQYF.

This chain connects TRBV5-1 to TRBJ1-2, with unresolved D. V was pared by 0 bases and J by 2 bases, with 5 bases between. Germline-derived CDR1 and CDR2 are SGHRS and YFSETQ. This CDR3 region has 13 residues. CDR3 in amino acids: CASSLEPNYGYTF. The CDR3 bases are TGCGCCAGCAGCTTGGAGCCGAACTATGGCTACACCTTC.

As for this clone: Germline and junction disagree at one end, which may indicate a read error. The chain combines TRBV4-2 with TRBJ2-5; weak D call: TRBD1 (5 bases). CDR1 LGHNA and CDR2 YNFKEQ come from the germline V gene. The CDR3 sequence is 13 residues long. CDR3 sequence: CASSEDSQETQYF. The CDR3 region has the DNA TGTGCCAGCAGCGAAGACAGCCAAGAGACCCAGTACTTC.

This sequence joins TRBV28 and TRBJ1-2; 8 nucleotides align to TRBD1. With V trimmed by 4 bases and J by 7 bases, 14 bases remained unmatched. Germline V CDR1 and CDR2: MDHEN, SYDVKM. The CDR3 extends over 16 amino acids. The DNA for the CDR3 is TGTGCCAGCAGTTCCCCGGACAGGGTAAGACTCGGTGGCTACACCTTC. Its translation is CASSSPDRVRLGGYTF.